Below are 23 T cell receptor beta chains sequenced from a single sample in a study of blood T cell repertoires in COVID-19. Repertoires were generated with immunoSEQ multiplex PCR, while TCRdb's copy carries only in-frame clones and drops some. There are under 80,000 clones in the sample; more than 90% occur only once, and 5.5% to 6.5% lies in the top ten. Sample: peripheral blood. These receptors were taken from a human donor in a cohort sampled during active COVID-19.

In regard to this clone: One end of the junction varies from germline; a read error may be responsible. The rearrangement uses TRBV15 and TRBJ2-7; TRBD2 matches 11 bases. The CDR3 is 14 residues long. CDR1 is LNHNV, CDR2 YYDKDF, per germline (reference sequence). CDR3 loop: CAASGGTSGYEQYF. CDR3 DNA: TGTGCCGCCAGTGGCGGGACTAGCGGCTACGAGCAGTACTTC.

The chain recombines TRBV2 with TRBJ2-7; 14 positions agree with TRBD2. With 4 bases clipped from V and 6 bases from J, the junction kept 2 bases outside the gene matches. This CDR3 comprises 14 residues. Germline V CDR1 and CDR2: SNHLY, FYNNEI. The CDR3 nucleotides read TGTGCCAGCAGTGGACTAGCGGGAGGGGGCGAGCAGTACTTC. Encoded protein: CASSGLAGGGEQYF. Combining the CDR3 with reference TRBV2 and TRBJ2-7 gives the whole variable domain EPEVTQTPSHQVTQMGQEVILRCVPISNHLYFYWYRQILGQKVEFLVSFYNNEISEKSEIFDDQFSVERPDGSNFTLKIRSTKLEDSAMYFCASSGLAGGGEQYFGPGTRLTVT.

The chain carries TRBV11-2 and TRBJ2-5, with 8 bases that match TRBD2. V was clipped by 5 bases and J by 4 bases; unmatched bases: 9. CDR1 is SGHAT and CDR2 is FQNNGV in the germline V gene. The CDR3 covers 15 residues. CDR3 DNA sequence: TGTGCCAGCAGCCGGGCGGGGACTAGTTCAGAGACCCAGTACTTC. As protein: CASSRAGTSSETQYF.

The chain is built from TRBV3-1 (or the pseudogene TRBV3-2) and TRBJ2-6; D is undetermined. Per germline, CDR1 LGHDT and CDR2 YNNKEL (reference sequence). The V gene lost 5 bases and the J gene lost 4 bases, with 12 bases spanning the gap. This CDR3 comprises 15 residues. In nucleotides, the CDR3 is TGTGCCAGCAGCGCCAGACAACCGGGGGCCAACGTCCTGACTTTC. Translating gives CASSARQPGANVLTF.

The chain joins TRBV12-3 or TRBV12-4 to TRBJ2-2, with TRBD2 as a possible D gene (6 bases). This CDR3 has 13 amino acids. Between the trimmed V and J ends, which lost 5 bases and 6 bases, there was a span of 10 bases. CDR3 sequence reads: CASSEREAGELFF. The CDR3 bases are TGTGCCAGCAGTGAAAGGGAGGCCGGGGAGCTGTTTTTT.

V is TRBV9 and J is TRBJ2-3; D perhaps matches TRBD2 (5 bases). Germline V gives CDR1 SGDLS, CDR2 YYNGEE. V was trimmed by 3 bases and J by 0 bases, leaving 11 bases between them. The CDR3 covers 15 residues. The CDR3 DNA is TGTGCCAGCAGCGGCCGGGGATCCAGCACAGATACGCAGTATTTT. It codes for CASSGRGSSTDTQYF. Drawing the rest from reference TRBV9 and TRBJ2-3, the complete variable domain is DSGVTQTPKHLITATGQRVTLRCSPRSGDLSVYWYQQSLDQGLQFLIQYYNGEERAKGNILERFSAQQFPDLHSELNLSSLELGDSALYFCASSGRGSSTDTQYFGPGTRLTVL.

V gene TRBV30 combines with J gene TRBJ2-5; 8 bases are shared with TRBD2. This CDR3 has 15 residues. In germline, CDR1 is GTSNPN, CDR2 SVGIG (reference sequence). J lost 2 bases, V lost 2 bases, and 7 bases had no gene match. The CDR3 sequence is CAWSRTSGLQETQYF. CDR3 nucleotide sequence: TGTGCCTGGAGTAGAACTAGCGGCCTTCAAGAGACCCAGTACTTC.

This clone was recorded once. CDR3 sequence reads: CASSSPGTPQFF. CDR3 DNA: TGTGCCAGCAGTTCCCCCGGGACACCGCAGTTCTTC. The chain uses TRBV12-3 or TRBV12-4 and TRBJ2-1, with D possibly TRBD1 on 6 matching bases. This CDR3 region has 12 residues. Trimming took off 4 bases at V and 12 bases at J, with 13 bases between the two ends.

The J gene is TRBJ1-2, the V gene TRBV20-1, with D possibly matching TRBD1 (5 bases). The CDR3 totals 11 residues. The ends were cut back, 5 bases at V and 8 bases at J, with 12 bases in the middle. Germline CDR1 and CDR2: DFQATT and SNEGSKA (reference sequence). Here the CDR3 reads CSAPRQYGYTF. DNA of the CDR3: TGCAGTGCTCCGCGACAGTACGGCTACACCTTC.

The V and J genes are TRBV6-5 and TRBJ2-1, with D perhaps matching TRBD1 (6 bases). The germline V gene encodes CDR1 MNHEY and CDR2 SVGAGI. Trimming shortened V by 2 bases and J by 8 bases, and 10 bases separated the two germline ends. The CDR3 length is 13 residues. The CDR3 protein is CASSYDRLDEQFF. The CDR3 region has the DNA TGTGCCAGCAGTTACGACAGGCTGGATGAGCAGTTCTTC.

Details on this clone: Its ends do not fully match the called genes, so a read error is possible. The rearrangement links TRBV5-1 to TRBJ1-2; D is unclear. In germline, CDR1 is SGHRS, CDR2 YFSETQ. CDR3 length equals 13 residues. In DNA, the CDR3 is TGCGCCAGCAGCGCAGGCGGGAACTATGGCCACACCTTC. Its protein product is CASSAGGNYGHTF.

V gene TRBV28 combines with J gene TRBJ1-6; TRBD1 aligns across 7 bases. The trim removed 6 bases at V and 0 bases at J, leaving 2 bases unmatched. The germline gives CDR1 MDHEN, CDR2 SYDVKM. The length of the CDR3 is 15 residues. CDR3 region: CASRGDSSYNSPLHF. The DNA for the CDR3 is TGTGCCAGCAGAGGGGACAGCTCCTATAATTCACCCCTCCACTTT.

This chain links TRBV7-9 with TRBJ2-1; D might be TRBD2 (7 bases). The CDR3 spans 13 residues. Germline V lookup: CDR1 SEHNR, CDR2 FQNEAQ (reference sequence). The V end was cut by 7 bases, the J end by 7 bases, with 14 bases between. Here the CDR3 DNA reads TGTGCCAGCACCCGGGGGGCTGAAAATGAGCAGTTCTTC. It codes for CASTRGAENEQFF.

The rearrangement uses TRBV5-1 and TRBJ1-2; 7 bases map to TRBD1. The germline gives CDR1 SGHRS, CDR2 YFSETQ. The CDR3 runs to 15 residues. V lost 4 bases and J lost 6; bases outside the gene matches: 12. CDR3 in amino acids: CASSTGTAEIDGYTF. The CDR3, as DNA: TGCGCCAGCAGCACCGGGACAGCGGAGATAGATGGCTACACCTTC.

The V call is TRBV7-3, the J call TRBJ2-2; 10 bases match TRBD1. J lost 6 bases, V lost 5 bases, and 9 bases had no gene match. CDR1 is SGHTA, CDR2 FQGTGA, per germline. The CDR3 sequence is 16 residues long. The CDR3: CASSPTDRGLAGELFF. The CDR3 DNA is TGTGCCAGCAGCCCCACAGACAGGGGGCTTGCCGGGGAGCTGTTTTTT.

This chain links TRBV7-2 with TRBJ2-3; D remains unclear. The CDR3 sequence is 14 residues long. V lost 5 bases and J lost 3, with 12 bases in between. Germline assignment: CDR1 SGHTA and CDR2 FQGNSA. The chain's CDR3 is CASSPGPRTDTQYF. In nucleotides, the CDR3 is TGTGCCAGCAGCCCGGGTCCCCGGACAGATACGCAGTATTTT.

V usage is TRBV6-5 and J usage is TRBJ2-1; TRBD2 matches at 11 bases. V lost 0 bases, J lost 7 bases, and 5 bases stayed unmatched. The CDR3 has 16 amino acids. Per the germline V gene, CDR1 is MNHEY and CDR2 is SVGAGI. As DNA, the CDR3 is TGTGCCAGCAGTTACTCCCCTAGCGGGGGGAGAAATGAGCAGTTCTTC. Translating it yields CASSYSPSGGRNEQFF.

The genes are TRBV11-2 and TRBJ2-7, with 9 bases aligning to TRBD2. The V gene's germline CDR1 is SGHAT and CDR2 FQNNGV. CDR3 size: 15 residues. Trimming cost V 4 bases and J 4 bases; bases outside gene matches: 8. The CDR3 loop reads CASSSPRGGEYEQYF. The CDR3 nucleotides are TGTGCCAGCAGCTCCCCCCGCGGGGGGGAATACGAGCAGTACTTC.

This chain links TRBV28 with TRBJ1-5; tentatively, D is TRBD1 (5 bases). Germline V gives CDR1 MDHEN, CDR2 SYDVKM. The CDR3 sequence is 16 residues long. Deletions cut 1 base from V and 15 bases from J, with 25 bases between. This chain's CDR3 is CASSLSEGQGRRERHF. The CDR3 DNA reads TGTGCCAGCAGTTTATCGGAGGGGCAGGGCCGCCGGGAGAGGCATTTT.

This clone came up once. The chain has TRBV21-1 and TRBJ1-3. TRBV21-1 corresponds to a pseudogene. The CDR3 loop spans 19 amino acids. The CDR3 nucleotides read TGTGCCAGCAGCAAAGATTGCGGGGAAACCTTTATCTCTGGAAACACCATATATTTT. Residues: CASSKDCGETFISGNTIYF.

CDR3 nucleotide sequence: TGCACCAGCAGCCTTAAAGGTAGAGGCTCCGGCCATATGAACACTGAAGCTTTCTTT. Translating it yields CTSSLKGRGSGHMNTEAFF. The chain combines TRBV1 with TRBJ1-1. TRBV1 is a documented pseudogene. CDR3 length: 19 residues.

The table lists this clone with a few counts. The chain uses TRBV6-5 and TRBJ1-2; 8 bases match TRBD1. Germline V gene lookup returns CDR1 MNHEY and CDR2 SVGAGI. J lost 6 bases, V lost 2 bases, and 5 bases had no gene match. The CDR3 has 14 residues. The CDR3 loop reads CASSYGGQENGYTF. CDR3 DNA sequence: TGTGCCAGCAGTTACGGGGGACAGGAGAATGGCTACACCTTC.

The chain links TRBV3-1 (or the pseudogene TRBV3-2) to TRBJ1-1; D call uncertain. The V end lost 4 bases, the J end lost 4 bases, and 16 bases lay between the germline ends. The CDR3 runs 15 residues. Germline V gene sequence: CDR1 LGHDT, CDR2 YNNKEL (reference sequence). The CDR3 DNA is TGTGCCAGCAGCCCGGGGTATATCAGGAGCACTGAAGCTTTCTTT. As protein: CASSPGYIRSTEAFF.